This T cell receptor (beta chain) was captured in a study of blood T cells in healthy people across ages. Using a J-beta primer mix together with a sample-barcoded 5' primer, a second PCR was run for roughly 7 to 12 cycles. TCRdb called the 5' RACE reads again in MiXCR, with one record for every CDR3 protein. The table lists over a million distinct CDR3 sequences, 59% of them singletons. Overall study findings and caveats: TCR beta diversity tracked closely with naive T cell percentage. Among T cells, TCR beta diversity per million cells dropped roughly linearly as age rose.

Trimming removed 1 base at V and 14 bases at J, with 13 bases between. The germline V gene encodes CDR1 SGDLS and CDR2 YYNGEE. The CDR3 covers 12 residues. A remark on this clonotype: Its antigen is currently unknown.

Sequences were obtained from blood. The chain uses TRBV9 and TRBJ2-1; the D gene is possibly TRBD2 (6 bases). The origin of this receptor is a man between 18 and 29 years old in good health. The CDR3 DNA is TGTGCCAGCAGCGTATATACGGGAGAGGAGTTCTTC. Protein sequence: CASSVYTGEEFF.